This T cell receptor beta chain was recovered during a study of T cells in Graves' hyperthyroidism and ophthalmopathy (dated by TCRdb to about 2019). In terms of the full investigation: Peripheral blood was collected at initial diagnosis, before any treatment. To identify distinguishing TCR V-J signatures, a discovery cohort of around 100 patients was used, comprising 40 to 45 with Graves' ophthalmopathy and around 60 with stable Graves' hyperthyroidism. Prospective prediction of ophthalmopathy was tested in an independent validation cohort of approximately 18 hyperthyroidism patients and roughly 16 patients who later progressed to ophthalmopathy. The approximately 100 discovery patients were divided at random into training and test sets in a 7:3 ratio. Thyroid tissue and blood T-cell repertoires from six Graves' hyperthyroidism patients were also compared in the study. Once sampling was done, hyperthyroidism patients were given methimazole at a starting dose of 30 mg daily, whereas ophthalmopathy patients were given high-dose intravenous methylprednisolone. The paper describes TCR Vbeta CDR3 sequencing of 135 peripheral blood samples, made up of about 40 ophthalmopathy patients, some 76 hyperthyroidism patients and around 17 progressor patients. The paper's findings and limits, for the study overall: A model built on a 13 V-J signature distinguished ophthalmopathy from stable hyperthyroidism, reaching 85% to 90% sensitivity and about 81% specificity in cross-validation and 80%/75% in testing. Sample size was not statistically predetermined, and investigators were not blinded to group allocation. In validation, the model predicted progression to ophthalmopathy a median of approximately 6.3 months before onset, with roughly 71% sensitivity and just under 75% specificity. Most expanded thyroid clonotypes (frequency above 0.001) were also found in blood, which suggests that blood repertoires may mirror thyroid immune responses.

On this clonotype: Its antigen is currently not known. Qualities for individual bases were not recorded, and no much larger clone is one base off.

Reading from cysteine to phenylalanine, the CDR3 counts 12 amino acids. The kept DNA is CDR3 alone, 36 bases in frame from the first base. V and J lose 6 bases and 8 bases, and a span of 13 bases separates them. The TCR beta CDR3 regions were amplified from RNA transcripts. The first round of RT-PCR for the TCR CDR3 was performed with the HTBI primer set and the Qiagen OneStep RT-PCR kit. Libraries were constructed in a second round of multiplex PCR, after which size selection and purification were performed. The libraries were sequenced on an Illumina HiSeq2000 using paired-end 100 bp reads. In the authors' own workflow: SOAPnuke was used to process the raw data, removing reads that contained adapters or uncalled bases, had a mean Phred below 15, or lacked an exact match to the constant primer or identifier. COPE v1.2.5 was used to merge high-quality paired reads, and clonotypes were defined as unique nucleotide sequences. MiTCR v1.1 was used to align the clonotypes against IMGT TRBV, TRBD and TRBJ reference segments. Only V-J combinations with frequency above 0.0001, covering roughly 99% of repertoires, were analysed. A TCS score was defined as the ratio between F50 (clonal expansion) and ExV (chaos), using BLOSUM62-based TCRdist between CDR3 peptides within each V-J. Welch's t-statistics and random forest reduced 514 V-J features to fewer than 15, which were used in a naive Bayes classifier (R e1071). TCRdb reprocessed the public reads (quality trimming at Q25 with fastp, clone calling with MiXCR) and kept in-frame beta chains. Every CDR3 protein is listed once, alongside the most common genes and DNA of its rows. For this entry, the V and J calls and clone size follow TCRdb and not the study's own pipeline. Within this sample are 550,000 to 850,000 distinct CDR3 sequences, with 18% of them counted one time only. Over 15% of the sample lies in the top ten.

Hyperthyroidism patients were aged 18 to 65 years and newly diagnosed, with disease duration of less than 2 months. Any patient with an uncontrolled infection, another autoimmune disease, pregnancy or lactation was excluded. Diagnoses relied on clinical symptoms, serum thyroxine and TRAb, thyroid ultrasound and orbital computed tomography. For progressor patients, blood was drawn at the first diagnosis of hyperthyroidism, before any ophthalmopathy symptoms had appeared. Ficoll-Paque density gradient centrifugation was used to isolate PBMCs from approximately 10 ml of fresh peripheral blood. Patients classed as progressors first received a Graves' hyperthyroidism diagnosis and then went on to develop ophthalmopathy during follow-up. Trizol reagent was used to extract total RNA, and RNA quality was then checked on an Agilent 2100 Bioanalyzer.

The clonotype originates from a woman aged 50 to 60 with Graves' hyperthyroidism that later progressed to Graves' ophthalmopathy. Material: blood. The chain uses TRBV12-3 or TRBV12-4 and TRBJ1-1; perhaps TRBD1 is the D gene, with 5 bases matching. The CDR3 protein: CASRPRGREAFF. The DNA sequence is given as TGTGCCAGCAGACCCCGGGGACGAGAAGCTTTCTTT.